This record looks at one T cell receptor beta chain sequence and its context. As to treatment: randomized to nivolumab then ipilimumab (arm A) or the reverse (arm B). The data are from a study of sequential checkpoint blockade in melanoma. As for the study in general: Randomization was 1:1 between first-line nivolumab→ipilimumab and ipilimumab→nivolumab.

The CDR3 length is 15 residues. Germline values: CDR1 LNHDA, CDR2 SQIVND (reference sequence). V was cut by 5 bases and J by 0 bases, with 14 bases left in between. Measured with immunoSEQ multiplex PCR; TCRdb has only the in-frame clones, and not every one. The repertoire has 40,000 or so clones, about nine tenths of them found once; the top ten carry less than 15%. The sequencing here drew on CD8+ T cells sorted from blood (inferred from file names), taken from a patient given nivolumab and ipilimumab in sequence. The TCR originated in a human donor with melanoma. The V call is TRBV19, the J call TRBJ2-7; no firm D call. CDR3 DNA sequence: TGTGCCAGTAGTTACAGCCCGTCTTTCTCCTACGAGCAGTACTTC. It translates to CASSYSPSFSYEQYF.